What follows are 5 T cell receptor beta chains derived from one specimen sequenced in a study of blood T cell repertoires in COVID-19. Method: immunoSEQ multiplex PCR; TCRdb's copy keeps in-frame clones and lacks some. In the table there are 97,000 or so clones, approximately 84% of which are singletons. The specimen was peripheral blood. These receptors all stem from a man aged 65-85 years with acute or convalescent COVID-19.

In this sample, this clone turned up once. The DNA of the CDR3 is TGTGCCAGCTCACCGACAAGGGACAGGGTAGGTCTTGAGGCCACTGAAGCTTTCTTT. The encoded protein is CASSPTRDRVGLEATEAFF. V and J are TRBV18 and TRBJ1-1, with 9 bases fitting TRBD1. J gave up 4 bases and V 3 bases, and 18 bases lay outside the gene matches. From germline, CDR1 is KGHSH and CDR2 LQKENI. This CDR3 spans 19 amino acids.

This rearrangement joins TRBV2 to TRBJ1-1, with 8 bases lining up with TRBD1. V was clipped by 8 bases and J by 5 bases; unmatched bases: 13. The germline V gene encodes CDR1 SNHLY and CDR2 FYNNEI. This CDR3 region has 15 residues. The CDR3 here is CASGNGQGRGTEAFF. CDR3 coding DNA: TGTGCCAGCGGGAATGGACAGGGCCGGGGGACTGAAGCTTTCTTT.

The rearrangement joins TRBV27 to TRBJ1-3; D is ambiguous. V was cut by 4 bases and J by 0 bases, with 10 bases left in between. The CDR3 is made up of 15 amino acids. Germline loops: CDR1 MNHEY, CDR2 SMNVEV (reference sequence). The CDR3 loop is CASSSGYRSGNTIYF. CDR3 bases: TGTGCCAGCAGTTCAGGCTACCGCTCTGGAAACACCATATATTTT.

The V and J genes are TRBV2 and TRBJ2-7; D is possibly TRBD2 (5 bases). Per germline, CDR1 SNHLY and CDR2 FYNNEI. Trimming left V 5 bases short and J 3 bases short, with 14 bases between. CDR3 length equals 14 residues. The chain's CDR3 is CASSPGNEIYEQYF. In DNA, the CDR3 is TGTGCCAGCAGTCCCGGGAATGAAATCTACGAGCAGTACTTC.

The V gene is TRBV9, the J gene TRBJ2-3; 9 nucleotides line up with TRBD2. Germline CDR1 and CDR2: SGDLS and YYNGEE. The CDR3 sequence is 16 residues long. V lost 1 base and J lost 0; bases outside the gene matches: 3. The CDR3 reads CASSVMTSGSTDTQYF. CDR3 bases: TGTGCCAGCAGCGTAATGACTAGCGGTAGCACAGATACGCAGTATTTT.